A single sample gave rise to the 30 T cell receptor beta chains below, sequenced in a study of technical replicates of blood from a few donors. Clones were read by immunoSEQ multiplex PCR, and TCRdb kept only the in-frame ones, dropping some. The data contain about 14,000 clones, over 80% of them singletons. The source material was PBMCs. These receptors all stem from a human donor in good health.

This chain connects TRBV18 to TRBJ1-4, with D unclear. The germline V and J ends were trimmed by 2 bases and 8 bases, with 15 bases remaining between them. The CDR3 extends over 15 amino acids. Per the germline V gene, CDR1 is KGHSH and CDR2 is LQKENI. CDR3 nucleotides: TGTGCCAGCTCACCAAATTCAGCGGGAGGGGAAAAACTGTTTTTT. It codes for CASSPNSAGGEKLFF.

This chain joins TRBV19 and TRBJ1-4; D not certain. This CDR3 is 15 amino acids long. Trimming pared 8 bases from V and 3 bases from J, leaving 16 bases between. Germline V gene lookup returns CDR1 LNHDA and CDR2 SQIVND (reference sequence). CDR3 nucleotides: TGTGCCAGTTCACTAGGGCGGTTGGCTAATGAAAAACTGTTTTTT. Protein: CASSLGRLANEKLFF.

This chain links TRBV6-1 with TRBJ1-4, with D possibly matching TRBD1 (5 bases). CDR1 and CDR2 from the germline V gene are MNHNS and SASEGT. The CDR3 spans 14 residues. Deletions cut 3 bases from V and 8 bases from J, with 13 bases between. CDR3 nucleotides: TGTGCCAGCAGTGATGTCAGGGTCGGAGAAAAACTGTTTTTT. Amino acid sequence: CASSDVRVGEKLFF.

The gene calls are TRBV27 and TRBJ2-1; TRBD2 agrees at 11 bases. This CDR3 region has 16 residues. The V gene's germline CDR1 is MNHEY and CDR2 SMNVEV (reference sequence). V lost 6 bases to trimming and J lost 0 bases; unmatched junction nucleotides: 4. The CDR3: CASRLSGRGSYNEQFF. CDR3 bases: TGTGCCAGCAGACTTAGCGGGAGGGGCTCCTACAATGAGCAGTTCTTC.

As for this clone: A junction boundary mismatches the germline segment, possibly from a read error. DNA for the CDR3: TGTGCCAGCAGTGGAGCGGGAGAGGTCTTC. Its translation is CASSGAGEVF. The chain couples TRBV11-2 to TRBJ2-7, with 8 bases aligning to TRBD2. Germline assignment: CDR1 SGHAT and CDR2 FQNNGV. The CDR3 runs to 10 residues.

V gene TRBV5-4 combines with J gene TRBJ2-1; a possible D gene is TRBD1 (6 bases). Looked up from germline, CDR1 is SGHNT and CDR2 is YYREEE (reference sequence). Trimming removed 1 base at V and 4 bases at J, with 18 bases between. CDR3 length equals 17 residues. CDR3 protein: CASSLLMDSLRYNEQFF. DNA for the CDR3: TGTGCCAGCAGCTTGCTGATGGACAGTCTTAGATACAATGAGCAGTTCTTC.

The chain uses TRBV7-7 and TRBJ2-2, with TRBD2 matching 10 bases. V shed 0 bases and J 7 bases; nucleotides not matched to a gene: 5. This CDR3 comprises 16 residues. Germline-derived CDR1 and CDR2 are SSHAT and FNYEAQ (reference sequence). The CDR3 sequence is CASSLASSGSIGELFF. CDR3 coding DNA: TGTGCCAGCAGCTTAGCGTCTAGCGGGAGTATCGGGGAGCTGTTTTTT. Using reference TRBV7-7 and TRBJ2-2 for the parts outside the CDR3, the full variable domain is GAGVSQSPRYKVTKRGQDVTLRCDPISSHATLYWYQQALGQGPEFLTYFNYEAQPDKSGLPSDRFSAERPEGSISTLTIQRTEQRDSAMYRCASSLASSGSIGELFFGEGSRLTVL.

There are a few counts of this clone. The rearrangement joins TRBV7-9 to TRBJ1-5, with 7 positions matching TRBD1. Unmatched junction bases numbered 6, after V lost 2 bases and J lost 5 bases. Germline values: CDR1 SEHNR, CDR2 FQNEAQ (reference sequence). This CDR3 region has 15 residues. CDR3 sequence reads: CASSLTGAVYQPQHF. The CDR3 nucleotides read TGTGCCAGCAGCTTAACAGGGGCGGTTTATCAGCCCCAGCATTTT. Combining the CDR3 with reference TRBV7-9 and TRBJ1-5 gives the whole variable domain DTGVSQNPRHKITKRGQNVTFRCDPISEHNRLYWYRQTLGQGPEFLTYFQNEAQLEKSRLLSDRFSAERPKGSFSTLEIQRTEQGDSAMYLCASSLTGAVYQPQHFGDGTRLSIL.

The chain carries TRBV20-1 and TRBJ2-1; no reliable D call. Germline CDR1 is DFQATT and CDR2 is SNEGSKA (reference sequence). V was shortened by 8 bases and J by 4 bases, with 9 bases between the two germline ends. The CDR3 totals 11 residues. This CDR3 is CSTKIYNEQFF. CDR3 coding DNA: TGCAGTACAAAGATTTACAATGAGCAGTTCTTC.

The J gene is TRBJ2-7, the V gene TRBV5-1; no definite D call. Trimming took 4 bases from V and 4 from J, leaving 15 bases between them. The CDR3 has 14 residues. Germline values: CDR1 SGHRS, CDR2 YFSETQ. CDR3 in amino acids: CASSPSSATYEQYF. CDR3 DNA sequence: TGCGCCAGCAGCCCTTCCTCCGCAACATACGAGCAGTACTTC.

The chain carries TRBV5-1 and TRBJ2-7, with D perhaps matching TRBD2 (5 bases). Trimming took off 5 bases at V and 0 bases at J, with 15 bases between the two ends. This CDR3 comprises 15 residues. CDR1 is SGHRS and CDR2 is YFSETQ in the germline V gene. CDR3 sequence (DNA): TGCGCCAGCAGGGTTGGACTGGGTAGCTCCTACGAGCAGTACTTC. Translating gives CASRVGLGSSYEQYF. The full variable domain, its missing parts supplied by reference TRBV5-1 and TRBJ2-7, is KAGVTQTPRYLIKTRGQQVTLSCSPISGHRSVSWYQQTPGQGLQFLFEYFSETQRNKGNFPGRFSGRQFSNSRSEMNVSTLELGDSALYLCASRVGLGSSYEQYFGPGTRLTVT.

V usage is TRBV29-1 and J usage is TRBJ1-2; TRBD1 agrees at 7 bases. This CDR3 spans 13 amino acids. V shed 5 bases, J shed 3 bases, and the junction held 6 bases outside the gene matches. Germline assignment: CDR1 SQVTM and CDR2 ANQGSEA. The CDR3 DNA sequence: TGCAGCGTTTCGACAGGGTGGGACTATGGCTACACCTTC. This codes for CSVSTGWDYGYTF. The whole variable domain, remainder taken from reference TRBV29-1 and TRBJ1-2, is SAVISQKPSRDICQRGTSLTIQCQVDSQVTMMFWYRQQPGQSLTLIATANQGSEATYESGFVIDKFPISRPNLTFSTLTVSNMSPEDSSIYLCSVSTGWDYGYTFGSGTRLTVV.

This sequence joins TRBV19 and TRBJ1-2; 11 bases line up with TRBD1. CDR3 length: 14 residues. The V gene end was trimmed by 6 bases and the J gene end by 5 bases; junction bases not matched to a gene: 5. Germline lookup yields CDR1 LNHDA and CDR2 SQIVND (reference sequence). The DNA of the CDR3 is TGTGCCAGTAGATCGGGACAGGGGGATTATGGCTACACCTTC. This translates into CASRSGQGDYGYTF. Variable domain in full (rest from reference TRBV19 and TRBJ1-2): DGGITQSPKYLFRKEGQNVTLSCEQNLNHDAMYWYRQDPGQGLRLIYYSQIVNDFQKGDIAEGYSVSREKKESFPLTVTSAQKNPTAFYLCASRSGQGDYGYTFGSGTRLTVV.

V is TRBV5-1 and J is TRBJ1-1; 7 bases map to TRBD1. With V trimmed by 4 bases and J by 4 bases, 10 bases remained unmatched. CDR3 length: 15 residues. Looked up from germline, CDR1 is SGHRS and CDR2 is YFSETQ. CDR3 sequence reads: CASSPEGQSSTEAFF. For the CDR3, the DNA is TGCGCCAGCAGCCCCGAGGGACAGTCATCCACTGAAGCTTTCTTT.

This chain links TRBV5-1 with TRBJ1-1; no clear D gene. Trimming left V 2 bases short and J 6 bases short, with 11 bases between. This CDR3 contains 13 residues. Germline-derived CDR1 and CDR2 are SGHRS and YFSETQ. CDR3: CASSFVMEAEAFF. The DNA of the CDR3 is TGCGCCAGCAGCTTCGTAATGGAGGCTGAAGCTTTCTTT.

This clone was detected only once. The chain uses TRBV6-1 and TRBJ2-7, with 9 nucleotides matching TRBD1. Germline assignment: CDR1 MNHNS and CDR2 SASEGT. J gave up 5 bases and V 8 bases, and 10 bases lay outside the gene matches. There are 14 residues in the CDR3. The CDR3 sequence: CASPLGDRVNEQYF. CDR3 nucleotides: TGTGCCAGCCCTCTGGGGGACAGGGTCAACGAGCAGTACTTC.

The chain links TRBV11-2 to TRBJ2-7, with 7 bases identical to TRBD1. This CDR3 spans 15 amino acids. The V gene end was trimmed by 4 bases and the J gene end by 6 bases; junction bases not matched to a gene: 12. Per germline, CDR1 SGHAT and CDR2 FQNNGV. The CDR3 sequence is CASSSDRTGGREQYF. CDR3 DNA: TGTGCCAGCAGCTCGGACCGGACAGGAGGCCGCGAGCAGTACTTC.

The CDR3 here is CASSLELREGTDTQYF. CDR3 in DNA: TGCGCCAGCAGCTTGGAGTTGCGGGAGGGCACAGATACGCAGTATTTT. This rearrangement joins TRBV5-1 to TRBJ2-3; 8 bases align to TRBD2. The germline gives CDR1 SGHRS, CDR2 YFSETQ. The CDR3 covers 16 residues. J lost 1 base, V lost 0 bases, and 4 bases had no gene match. Full variable domain (outside the CDR3, taken from reference TRBV5-1 and TRBJ2-3): KAGVTQTPRYLIKTRGQQVTLSCSPISGHRSVSWYQQTPGQGLQFLFEYFSETQRNKGNFPGRFSGRQFSNSRSEMNVSTLELGDSALYLCASSLELREGTDTQYFGPGTRLTVL.

In DNA, the CDR3 is TGTGCCAGCAGCTTGGATCCGGGGGCGAACACCGGGGAGCTGTTTTTT. Translation: CASSLDPGANTGELFF. The V and J genes are TRBV5-6 and TRBJ2-2, with D possibly being TRBD2 (6 bases). Per the germline V gene, CDR1 is SGHDT and CDR2 is YYEEEE. Trimming removed 0 bases from V and 0 bases from J, with 9 bases in between. This CDR3 is built from 16 residues.

This clone appeared a few times. This chain joins TRBV6-5 and TRBJ1-1; no firm D call. The CDR3 contains 11 residues. Germline V gene data show CDR1 as MNHEY and CDR2 as SVGAGI. Trimming stripped 2 bases from V and 7 bases from J, with 5 bases between. The CDR3 DNA follows: TGTGCCAGCAGTTACGCGGATGAAGCTTTCTTT. This encodes CASSYADEAFF.

CDR3 in DNA: TGTGCCAGCAGGAGCCTAAACGGAGCAGATACGCAGTATTTT. It specifies CASRSLNGADTQYF. The chain uses TRBV6-5 and TRBJ2-3; no clear D. Germline lookup yields CDR1 MNHEY and CDR2 SVGAGI. V was shortened by 6 bases and J by 4 bases, with 14 bases between the two germline ends. The CDR3 length is 14 residues.

This chain connects TRBV5-1 to TRBJ2-1, with 7 bases that match TRBD1. Germline CDR1 reads SGHRS; CDR2 reads YFSETQ. Unmatched junction bases numbered 4, after V lost 4 bases and J lost 3 bases. This CDR3 is 14 amino acids long. Written as DNA, the CDR3 is TGCGCCAGCAGCGCCGGGACAGACTACAATGAGCAGTTCTTC. Protein product: CASSAGTDYNEQFF.

This chain uses TRBV19 with TRBJ2-7; possibly TRBD1 for D (5 bases). Trimming removed 7 bases at V and 0 bases at J, with 16 bases between. Per germline, CDR1 LNHDA and CDR2 SQIVND (reference sequence). The length of the CDR3 is 15 residues. The chain's CDR3 is CASTPDSANSYEQYF. The CDR3, as DNA: TGTGCCAGTACCCCCGACAGTGCCAACTCCTACGAGCAGTACTTC.

The chain is built from TRBV5-6 and TRBJ2-5; 10 bases fit TRBD2. The CDR3 runs to 15 residues. V gave up 0 bases and J gave up 6 bases; unmatched junction bases: 5. The germline gives CDR1 SGHDT, CDR2 YYEEEE. CDR3 residues: CASSLGLAGGQTQYF. CDR3 coding DNA: TGTGCCAGCAGCTTGGGACTAGCGGGCGGACAGACCCAGTACTTC.

The chain joins TRBV5-6 to TRBJ1-4; 7 bases are shared with TRBD1. The V and J ends lost 1 base and 4 bases, in that order; junction bases with no gene match: 1. The V gene's germline CDR1 is SGHDT and CDR2 YYEEEE. The CDR3 has 14 amino acids. CDR3 nucleotides: TGTGCCAGCAGCTTGTACAGGGGTAATGAAAAACTGTTTTTT. This sequence encodes CASSLYRGNEKLFF. Combining the CDR3 with reference TRBV5-6 and TRBJ1-4 gives the whole variable domain DAGVTQSPTHLIKTRGQQVTLRCSPKSGHDTVSWYQQALGQGPQFIFQYYEEEERQRGNFPDRFSGHQFPNYSSELNVNALLLGDSALYLCASSLYRGNEKLFFGSGTQLSVL.

This rearrangement joins TRBV2 to TRBJ2-1, with 7 bases that match TRBD1. V shed 0 bases and J 1 base; nucleotides not matched to a gene: 3. Germline loops: CDR1 SNHLY, CDR2 FYNNEI. The CDR3 length is 16 residues. DNA for the CDR3: TGTGCCAGCAGTGAAGCGGGGACAGCATCCTACAATGAGCAGTTCTTC. It codes for CASSEAGTASYNEQFF.

This clone has just one count. The chain is built from TRBV15 and TRBJ2-7; 12 bases are a match to TRBD1. The J segment lost 7 bases and the V segment lost 1 base, leaving 5 bases of the junction unmatched. Germline CDR1 and CDR2: LNHNV and YYDKDF (reference sequence). This CDR3 has 15 residues. The CDR3 here is CATSRGGQGAEEQYF. CDR3 coding DNA: TGTGCCACCAGCAGAGGGGGACAGGGGGCTGAAGAGCAGTACTTC. Full variable domain (outside the CDR3, taken from reference TRBV15 and TRBJ2-7): DAMVIQNPRYQVTQFGKPVTLSCSQTLNHNVMYWYQQKSSQAPKLLFHYYDKDFNNEADTPDNFQSRRPNTSFCFLDIRSPGLGDTAMYLCATSRGGQGAEEQYFGPGTRLTVT.

This clone was counted once. The chain uses TRBV2 and TRBJ2-2; 10 bases align to TRBD2. The V segment lost 6 bases and the J segment 1 base; nucleotides outside the gene matches: 14. This CDR3 is 19 amino acids long. CDR1 and CDR2 (germline): SNHLY, FYNNEI. The CDR3 here is CASRGGVAGGPWNTGELFF. CDR3 bases: TGTGCCAGCAGAGGAGGGGTAGCGGGAGGCCCCTGGAACACCGGGGAGCTGTTTTTT.

The chain combines TRBV19 with TRBJ1-2; TRBD1 might be the D (6 bases). V lost 0 bases to trimming and J lost 4 bases, with 9 bases between them. The CDR3 runs to 14 residues. Germline V gives CDR1 LNHDA, CDR2 SQIVND (reference sequence). In nucleotides, the CDR3 is TGTGCCAGTAGTATAGAGACAGGCCGCTATGGCTACACCTTC. Its translation: CASSIETGRYGYTF.

The chain couples TRBV28 to TRBJ1-1; no clear D gene. CDR3 length: 11 residues. V was trimmed by 2 bases and J by 7 bases, leaving 5 bases between them. Germline V gives CDR1 MDHEN, CDR2 SYDVKM. The CDR3 DNA is TGTGCCAGCAGTTTACGGGGTGAAGCTTTCTTT. This sequence encodes CASSLRGEAFF.